Listed below are T cell receptor beta chains from one sample, sequenced in a study of early T cells in non-severe SARS-CoV-2 infection. TCRdb used MiXCR to reprocess the 5' RACE reads, holding one entry per CDR3 protein. The sample yields about 98,000 distinct CDR3 sequences, approximately 15% seen once. Sequences were obtained from whole blood. All receptors come from an adult who was a healthcare worker with PCR-confirmed SARS-CoV-2 infection or an uninfected control (not recorded which). CDR3s include the opening cysteine and the closing phenylalanine or tryptophan. The D gene is left open where the match is weak. Size tells how often a clone was seen (once, few, many) or the class of an expanded clone, and some rows leave it out.

j_gene | abundance | v_gene | d_gene | CDR3aa | CDR3nt
TRBJ2-7 | NA | TRBV20-1 | NA | CSARDRLALTPYEQYF | TGCAGTGCTAGAGATCGGCTAGCGCTTACCCCCTACGAGCAGTACTTC
TRBJ2-1 | many | TRBV20-1 | TRBD1 | CSATGDRVGNEQFF | TGCAGTGCGACTGGGGACAGGGTGGGCAATGAGCAGTTCTTC
TRBJ2-7 | few | TRBV28 | TRBD1 | CASSLLRGQGAPQYF | TGTGCCAGCAGTTTACTTCGGGGACAGGGGGCACCGCAGTACTTC
TRBJ2-7 | few | TRBV6-6 | TRBD1 | CASSYYIGTGGYEQYF | TGTGCCAGCAGTTACTACATCGGGACAGGGGGCTACGAGCAGTACTTC
TRBJ2-7 | many | TRBV7-9 | TRBD2 | CASSATSGSGEQYF | TGTGCCAGCAGCGCGACTAGCGGGAGCGGTGAGCAGTACTTC
TRBJ2-5 | NA | TRBV19 | NA | CASSLWGRQETQYF | TGTGCCAGTAGTCTCTGGGGGCGGCAAGAGACCCAGTACTTC
TRBJ2-7 | few | TRBV5-5 | NA | CASSLDITYEQYF | TGTGCCAGCAGCCTGGACATTACCTACGAGCAGTACTTC
TRBJ2-1 | NA | TRBV10-1 | TRBD2 | CASSLLAEGQFF | TGCGCCAGCAGTTTACTAGCGGAGGGGCAGTTCTTC
TRBJ2-7 | NA | TRBV3-1 | NA | CASSPYTGNHEQYF | TGTGCCAGCAGCCCATATACAGGGAACCACGAGCAGTACTTC
TRBJ1-2 | few | TRBV7-9 | NA | CASRGNSGHYGYTF | TGTGCCAGCCGGGGGAACAGCGGACACTATGGCTACACCTTC
TRBJ1-5 | few | TRBV5-5 | TRBD1 | CASSPLGLTGDNQPQHF | TGTGCCAGCAGCCCGTTGGGGTTAACAGGGGACAATCAGCCCCAGCATTTT
TRBJ1-2 | NA | TRBV20-1 | NA | CSARFGQNYGYTF | TGCAGTGCTAGATTCGGTCAGAACTATGGCTACACCTTC
TRBJ2-1 | few | TRBV19 | TRBD2 | CASRNPAGVSYNEQFF | TGTGCCAGTAGGAACCCAGCGGGAGTCTCCTACAATGAGCAGTTCTTC
TRBJ2-6 | NA | TRBV25-1 | NA | CASSHRVGSGANVLTF | TGTGCCAGCAGCCACAGGGTGGGCTCTGGGGCCAACGTCCTGACTTTC
TRBJ2-7 | NA | TRBV5-6 | NA | CASSLAPSVYEQYF | TGTGCCAGCAGCTTGGCCCCTAGCGTCTACGAGCAGTACTTC
TRBJ1-2 | NA | TRBV9 | NA | CASRADSLYGYTF | TGTGCCAGCAGAGCGGACAGTCTCTATGGCTACACCTTC
TRBJ2-1 | few | TRBV6-1 | NA | CASSELGYNEQFF | TGTGCCAGCAGTGAACTAGGCTACAATGAGCAGTTCTTC
TRBJ1-1 | many | TRBV7-2 | NA | CASSRNGGATEAFF | TGTGCCAGCAGCCGTAATGGGGGCGCGACTGAAGCTTTCTTT
TRBJ1-1 | NA | TRBV5-1 | TRBD1 | CASSYGQGGTEAFF | TGCGCCAGCAGCTACGGACAGGGTGGCACTGAAGCTTTCTTT
TRBJ2-7 | NA | TRBV5-8 | NA | CASSPRGVDEQYF | TGTGCCAGCAGCCCCCGGGGAGTCGACGAGCAGTACTTC
TRBJ2-5 | NA | TRBV3-1 | NA | CASSQVGVGGQETQYF | TGTGCCAGCAGCCAAGTTGGGGTAGGAGGCCAAGAGACCCAGTACTTC
TRBJ2-7 | NA | TRBV9 | TRBD2 | CASSVGSGEYEQYF | TGTGCCAGCAGCGTAGGTAGCGGGGAGTACGAGCAGTACTTC
TRBJ2-3 | few | TRBV11-2 | TRBD2 | CASSATGGRASPDTQYF | TGTGCCAGCAGCGCCACTGGCGGGAGGGCCTCCCCCGATACGCAGTATTTT
TRBJ1-3 | NA | TRBV7-2 | NA | CASSPSHIFSGNTIYF | TGTGCCAGCAGCCCCTCTCACATTTTCTCTGGAAACACCATATATTTT